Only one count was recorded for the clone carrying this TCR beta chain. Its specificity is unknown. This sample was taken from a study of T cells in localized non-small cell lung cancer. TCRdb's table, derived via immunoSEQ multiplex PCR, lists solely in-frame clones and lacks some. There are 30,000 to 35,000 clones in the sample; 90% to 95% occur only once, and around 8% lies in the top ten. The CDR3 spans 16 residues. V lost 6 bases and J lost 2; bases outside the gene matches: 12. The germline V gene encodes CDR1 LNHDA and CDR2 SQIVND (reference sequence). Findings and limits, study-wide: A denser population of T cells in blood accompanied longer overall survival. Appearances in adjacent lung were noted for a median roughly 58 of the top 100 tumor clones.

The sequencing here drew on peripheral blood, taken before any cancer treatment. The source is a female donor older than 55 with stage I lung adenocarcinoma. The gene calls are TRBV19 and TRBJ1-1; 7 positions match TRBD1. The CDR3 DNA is TGTGCCAGTAGGATCCTCACCGACAGGGTCAACACTGAAGCTTTCTTT. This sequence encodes CASRILTDRVNTEAFF.